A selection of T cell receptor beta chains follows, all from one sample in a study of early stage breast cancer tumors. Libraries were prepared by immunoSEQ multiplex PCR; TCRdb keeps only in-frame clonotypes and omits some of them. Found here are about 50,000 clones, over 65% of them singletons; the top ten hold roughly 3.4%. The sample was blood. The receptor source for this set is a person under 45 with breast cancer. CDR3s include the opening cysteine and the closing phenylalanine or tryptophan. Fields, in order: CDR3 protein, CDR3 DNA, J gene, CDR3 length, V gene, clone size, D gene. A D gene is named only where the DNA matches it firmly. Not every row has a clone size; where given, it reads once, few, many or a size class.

CASSPDGAGYTF	TGTGCCAGCAGCCCCGATGGGGCTGGCTACACCTTC	TRBJ1-2	12	TRBV5-4	NA	NA
CAWRRQGNEKLFF	TGTGCCTGGAGACGACAGGGAAATGAAAAACTGTTTTTT	TRBJ1-4	13	TRBV30	NA	TRBD1
CASSYSKWGDGYTF	TGTGCCAGCAGTTACTCGAAGTGGGGGGATGGCTACACCTTC	TRBJ1-2	14	TRBV6-5	NA	NA
CASMIRDGYSPLHF	TGTGCCAGCATGATCCGGGACGGATATTCACCCCTCCACTTT	TRBJ1-6	14	TRBV6-1	NA	NA
CASSPTDGYGYTF	TGTGCCAGCAGCCCAACGGACGGGTATGGCTACACCTTC	TRBJ1-2	13	TRBV28	few	NA
CASSLIRARGDEQYF	TGTGCCAGCAGCTTAATCAGGGCCAGGGGGGACGAGCAGTACTTC	TRBJ2-7	15	TRBV7-9	NA	NA
CASSIDRTGRTLDF	TGTGCCAGTAGTATAGACCGGACAGGGAGGACCCTTGACTTC	TRBJ1-2	14	TRBV19	NA	TRBD1
CASEGQGNTEAFF	TGTGCCAGCGAAGGACAGGGGAACACTGAAGCTTTCTTT	TRBJ1-1	13	TRBV18	NA	TRBD1
CASSRGVNTEAFF	TGTGCCAGCAGCCGGGGAGTGAACACTGAAGCTTTCTTT	TRBJ1-1	13	TRBV6-5	few	NA
CASTRGRETDTQYF	TGCGCCAGCACTCGCGGGAGAGAGACAGATACGCAGTATTTT	TRBJ2-3	14	TRBV10-2	NA	TRBD2
CASNPGPGRNSYEQYF	TGTGCCAGCAACCCCGGCCCAGGACGTAACTCCTACGAGCAGTACTTC	TRBJ2-7	16	TRBV7-6	NA	NA
CAWSETWIHYEQYF	TGTGCCTGGAGTGAAACCTGGATACACTACGAGCAGTACTTC	TRBJ2-7	14	TRBV30	NA	NA